A single sample gave rise to the 22 T cell receptor beta chains below, sequenced in a study of T cell responses to AZD1222 COVID-19 vaccine. Here immunoSEQ multiplex PCR was the method, and the copy in TCRdb shows in-frame clones only, minus some. There are 84,000 or so clones in the sample; about 93% occur only once, and around 5% lies in the top ten. Specimen: peripheral blood, collected on day 0 of MenACWY control vaccination. The origin of the receptors is an adult in good health.

The chain carries TRBV6-2 or TRBV6-3 and TRBJ2-7, with TRBD2 matching over 8 bases. The junction had 2 bases not matched to a gene; V was cut back by 2 bases and J by 2 bases. The CDR3 loop spans 14 amino acids. CDR1 is MNHEY, CDR2 SVGEGT, per germline. The CDR3 region has the DNA TGTGCCAGCAGTTACACTAGCGGAACCTACGAGCAGTACTTC. This gives the protein CASSYTSGTYEQYF.

The chain combines TRBV5-1 with TRBJ2-1; either TRBD1 or TRBD2 may fit D (6 bases each). V dropped 1 base and J dropped 0 bases, with 14 bases sitting between them. Germline V gene data show CDR1 as SGHRS and CDR2 as YFSETQ. The CDR3 is 17 residues long. The CDR3 coding sequence is TGCGCCAGCAGCTTGCGGGGGCGCTCCCTCTCCTACAATGAGCAGTTCTTC. It yields the protein CASSLRGRSLSYNEQFF.

The chain employs TRBV3-1 (or the pseudogene TRBV3-2) and TRBJ1-2; 7 bases align to TRBD1. The V gene end was trimmed by 1 base and the J gene end by 7 bases; junction bases not matched to a gene: 6. This CDR3 has 14 amino acids. CDR1 is LGHDT and CDR2 is YNNKEL in the germline V gene (reference sequence). The CDR3: CASSQGVQGLGYTF. For the CDR3, the DNA is TGTGCCAGCAGCCAAGGGGTACAGGGGCTTGGCTACACCTTC.

V is TRBV12-5 and J is TRBJ2-5; 9 bases align to TRBD2. The CDR3 length is 17 residues. CDR1 and CDR2 from the germline V gene are LGHNT and FRNRAP. The ends lost 4 bases at V and 5 bases at J; junction bases unmatched: 14. Here the CDR3 reads CASGSPSELAGRETQYF. The DNA of the CDR3 is TGTGCTAGTGGTTCCCCATCGGAGCTAGCGGGGAGGGAGACCCAGTACTTC. Full variable domain (missing parts from reference TRBV12-5 and TRBJ2-5): DARVTQTPRHKVTEMGQEVTMRCQPILGHNTVFWYRQTMMQGLELLAYFRNRAPLDDSGMPKDRFSAEMPDATLATLKIQPSEPRDSAVYFCASGSPSELAGRETQYFGPGTRLLVL.

CDR3 nucleotides: TGTGCCATCAGTGGGGGGGAAGATACGCAGTATTTT. Its translation: CAISGGEDTQYF. The rearrangement links TRBV10-3 to TRBJ2-3, with D possibly being TRBD2 (6 bases). The germline V gene has CDR1 ENHRY and CDR2 SYGVKD. The CDR3 runs 12 residues. Trimming took off 4 bases at V and 5 bases at J, with 7 bases between the two ends.

This clone came up a few times. The chain recombines TRBV25-1 with TRBJ1-5; 8 bases fit TRBD1. Looked up from germline, CDR1 is MGHDK and CDR2 is SYGVNS. The CDR3 sequence is 18 residues long. V lost 6 bases and J lost 0; bases outside the gene matches: 13. Here the CDR3 reads CASRIPGQVNYSNQPQHF. As DNA, the CDR3 is TGTGCCAGCAGAATACCGGGACAGGTGAACTATAGCAATCAGCCCCAGCATTTT.

This chain connects TRBV6-2 or TRBV6-3 to TRBJ1-5; 7 positions agree with TRBD1. Germline V lookup: CDR1 MNHEY, CDR2 SVGEGT. This CDR3 spans 15 amino acids. The trim removed 7 bases at V and 6 bases at J, leaving 12 bases unmatched. CDR3 protein: CASTPGGGGLQPQHF. Written as DNA, the CDR3 is TGTGCCAGCACCCCAGGGGGAGGCGGCCTTCAGCCCCAGCATTTT.

The rearrangement uses TRBV3-1 (or the pseudogene TRBV3-2) and TRBJ2-3; weak D call: TRBD2 (5 bases). Germline values: CDR1 LGHDT, CDR2 YNNKEL (reference sequence). V shed 5 bases and J shed 6 bases, with 21 bases lying between them. The CDR3 spans 16 residues. CDR3 bases: TGTGCCAGCAGCGAACGGGATGCCCGTATCCTGGATACGCAGTATTTT. Amino acid sequence: CASSERDARILDTQYF.

The genes are TRBV28 and TRBJ1-4, with a tentative D call TRBD1 (5 bases). In germline, CDR1 is MDHEN, CDR2 SYDVKM. The V and J ends lost 8 bases and 7 bases respectively, with 8 bases between them. This CDR3 region has 11 residues. The DNA for the CDR3 is TGTGCCAGCCAGGGCCCTGAAAAACTGTTTTTT. It encodes CASQGPEKLFF.

The rearrangement links TRBV6-2 or TRBV6-3 to TRBJ2-7; tentatively, D is TRBD2 (7 bases). CDR1 is MNHEY, CDR2 SVGEGT, per germline. The CDR3 totals 15 residues. Trimming removed 2 bases from V and 2 bases from J, with 13 bases in between. The CDR3 DNA is TGTGCCAGCAGTTACGGGGGGGCCGGCACCTACGAGCAGTACTTC. Residues: CASSYGGAGTYEQYF.

The CDR3: CASSAGTGIQPQHF. CDR3 bases: TGTGCCAGCAGTGCGGGGACAGGGATTCAGCCCCAGCATTTT. The rearrangement uses TRBV27 and TRBJ1-5, with 9 bases that match TRBD1. V shed 5 bases, J shed 6 bases, and the junction held 5 bases outside the gene matches. There are 14 residues in the CDR3. Germline loops: CDR1 MNHEY, CDR2 SMNVEV (reference sequence).

The rearrangement links TRBV7-3 to TRBJ1-1; no definite D call. V was clipped by 5 bases and J by 0 bases, with 19 bases between them. Germline V gene sequence: CDR1 SGHTA, CDR2 FQGTGA. The CDR3 is 17 amino acids. The CDR3 sequence is CASSEHPFTALNTEAFF. The CDR3 nucleotides read TGTGCCAGCAGCGAACACCCCTTCACAGCTTTGAACACTGAAGCTTTCTTT.

This clone has just one count. The V gene is TRBV5-1, the J gene TRBJ2-5; 9 bases map to TRBD1. The CDR3 is 16 amino acids. CDR1 and CDR2 from the germline V gene are SGHRS and YFSETQ. The V and J ends lost 1 base and 4 bases, in that order; junction bases with no gene match: 8. The CDR3 here is CASSLNPTGGSETQYF. CDR3 bases: TGCGCCAGCAGCTTGAACCCGACAGGGGGATCAGAGACCCAGTACTTC.

CDR3 amino acids: CSASGDRGHYNEQFF. The CDR3, as DNA: TGCAGTGCTAGTGGGGACAGGGGTCACTACAATGAGCAGTTCTTC. The chain recombines TRBV20-1 with TRBJ2-1; TRBD1 agrees at 10 bases. Germline CDR1 is DFQATT and CDR2 is SNEGSKA (reference sequence). The length of the CDR3 is 15 residues. V was clipped by 3 bases and J by 3 bases; unmatched bases: 5.

V gene TRBV24-1 combines with J gene TRBJ1-3, with D unresolved. Deletions cut 4 bases from V and 0 bases from J, with 3 bases between. Germline CDR1 KGHDR, CDR2 SFDVKD. This CDR3 comprises 13 residues. The CDR3 reads CATSENSGNTIYF. The CDR3 DNA follows: TGTGCCACCAGTGAAAACTCTGGAAACACCATATATTTT.

V usage is TRBV19 and J usage is TRBJ1-3; D gene unclear. The CDR3 has 10 amino acids. Germline CDR1 reads LNHDA; CDR2 reads SQIVND (reference sequence). The CDR3: CATSGNTIYF. CDR3 DNA sequence: TGTGCAACCTCTGGAAACACCATATATTTT.

This clone has more than one count but fewer than ten. V is TRBV7-2 and J is TRBJ2-5; possibly TRBD2 for D (6 bases). The germline CDR1 and CDR2 sequences are SGHTA and FQGNSA. The V end lost 5 bases, the J end lost 3 bases, and 10 bases lay between the germline ends. The CDR3 loop spans 13 amino acids. CDR3 residues: CASSPRLEETQYF. The DNA of the CDR3 is TGTGCCAGCAGCCCCCGACTAGAAGAGACCCAGTACTTC. Full variable domain (rest looked up from reference TRBV7-2 and TRBJ2-5): GAGVSQSPSNKVTEKGKDVELRCDPISGHTALYWYRQSLGQGLEFLIYFQGNSAPDKSGLPSDRFSAERTGGSVSTLTIQRTQQEDSAVYLCASSPRLEETQYFGPGTRLLVL.

The CDR3 loop is CAISVRGTASFGYTF. DNA of the CDR3: TGTGCCATCAGCGTCCGAGGGACAGCTTCGTTCGGCTACACCTTC. The chain couples TRBV10-3 to TRBJ1-2; 7 bases are shared with TRBD1. The germline V gene encodes CDR1 ENHRY and CDR2 SYGVKD. The length of the CDR3 is 15 residues. Germline trimming cut 6 bases from V and 8 bases from J; bases unmatched to any gene: 15.

The chain employs TRBV3-1 (or the pseudogene TRBV3-2) and TRBJ1-1; 7 positions match TRBD1. After removal of 7 bases from V and 3 bases from J, the junction contained 8 bases not matched to a gene. The CDR3 length is 14 residues. The germline CDR1 and CDR2 sequences are LGHDT and YNNKEL (reference sequence). The CDR3 DNA reads TGTGCCAGCATCCGCGCAGGGGGGCACACTGAAGCTTTCTTT. As protein: CASIRAGGHTEAFF.

The chain has TRBV28 and TRBJ2-7; TRBD1 agrees at 9 bases. Germline values: CDR1 MDHEN, CDR2 SYDVKM. This CDR3 comprises 12 residues. CDR3: CASTGGIHEQYF. CDR3 nucleotides: TGTGCTTCGACAGGGGGGATTCACGAGCAGTACTTC. Full variable domain (remainder filled in from reference TRBV28 and TRBJ2-7): DVKVTQSSRYLVKRTGEKVFLECVQDMDHENMFWYRQDPGLGLRLIYFSYDVKMKEKGDIPEGYSVSREKKERFSLILESASTNQTSMYLCASTGGIHEQYFGPGTRLTVT.

V and J are TRBV7-3 and TRBJ2-3, with D possibly TRBD2 on 5 matching bases. The V gene lost 4 bases and the J gene lost 1 base, with 15 bases spanning the gap. The V gene's germline CDR1 is SGHTA and CDR2 FQGTGA. The CDR3 runs to 16 residues. The DNA for the CDR3 is TGTGCCAGCAGCTCCCGGACTGCCTGGGGCACAGATACGCAGTATTTT. It specifies CASSSRTAWGTDTQYF.

V usage is TRBV2 and J usage is TRBJ2-7; D call uncertain. V was cut by 5 bases and J by 4 bases, with 12 bases left in between. This CDR3 has 13 residues. Germline loops: CDR1 SNHLY, CDR2 FYNNEI. This CDR3 is CASSREVGYEQYF. The CDR3 region has the DNA TGTGCCAGCAGTAGAGAAGTCGGGTACGAGCAGTACTTC.